Below, 9 T cell receptor beta chains from the same sample are listed, as sequenced in a study of T-cell memory formation after mild COVID-19. Using its own MiXCR run on the 5' RACE reads, TCRdb lists one record per CDR3 protein. The repertoire holds about 290,000 distinct CDR3 sequences, with approximately 18% as singletons. The source material was PBMCs or a T cell subset sorted from them (not recorded which). The receptor set was obtained from a man between 18 and 29 years old who had mild COVID-19 (a few samples of this study predate the infection). Cell type and time point are not known.

This clonotype was recorded many times. V gene TRBV4-1 combines with J gene TRBJ1-1, with a possible D match to TRBD1 (5 bases). Germline values: CDR1 MGHRA, CDR2 YSYEKL. V gave up 1 base and J gave up 12 bases, with 12 bases separating them. This CDR3 is built from 12 residues. In DNA, the CDR3 is TGCGCCAGCAGCCAAGGGGGGGTAAAGCCTTTCTTT. This encodes CASSQGGVKPFF.

As concerns this clonotype: A junction boundary mismatches the germline segment, possibly from a read error. The V and J genes are TRBV5-6 and TRBJ2-1; D is ambiguous. Germline CDR1 reads SGHDT; CDR2 reads YYEEEE. The CDR3 has 12 residues. The CDR3 loop reads CASILAPGEQFF. DNA for the CDR3: TGTGCCAGCATCTTGGCTCCAGGAGAGCAGTTCTTC.

The chain is built from TRBV5-1 and TRBJ2-1; perhaps TRBD2 as D (6 bases). V was shortened by 0 bases and J by 9 bases, with 16 bases between the two germline ends. Germline V gene lookup returns CDR1 SGHRS and CDR2 YFSETQ. CDR3 length equals 15 residues. The chain's CDR3 is CASSLAVGEVGEQFF. As DNA, the CDR3 is TGCGCCAGCAGCTTGGCCGTAGGGGAGGTGGGTGAGCAGTTCTTC. Supplemented by reference TRBV5-1 and TRBJ2-1, the full variable domain reads KAGVTQTPRYLIKTRGQQVTLSCSPISGHRSVSWYQQTPGQGLQFLFEYFSETQRNKGNFPGRFSGRQFSNSRSEMNVSTLELGDSALYLCASSLAVGEVGEQFFGPGTRLTVL.

This clonotype was seen many times. This rearrangement joins TRBV7-3 to TRBJ2-4; the match to TRBD2 covers 7 bases. Per the germline V gene, CDR1 is SGHTA and CDR2 is FQGTGA. The trim removed 3 bases at V and 5 bases at J, leaving 1 base unmatched. The CDR3 is made up of 13 amino acids. The CDR3 sequence: CASSLGRENIQYF. The CDR3 DNA sequence: TGTGCCAGCAGCTTGGGGAGGGAAAACATTCAGTACTTC.

This clonotype has just one count. The chain has TRBV7-3 and TRBJ2-2; D uncertain. This CDR3 contains 17 residues. CDR1 is SGHTA and CDR2 is FQGTGA in the germline V gene. Trimming pared 4 bases from V and 6 bases from J, leaving 21 bases between. The CDR3 protein is CASSSALRGLYAGELFF. The CDR3 DNA is TGTGCCAGCAGCTCAGCGCTCCGTGGGCTATATGCCGGGGAGCTGTTTTTT.

This clonotype was picked up a small number of times. The genes are TRBV29-1 and TRBJ2-3; D gene uncertain. This CDR3 contains 13 residues. Trimming stripped 0 bases from V and 2 bases from J, with 6 bases between. Germline V gene lookup returns CDR1 SQVTM and CDR2 ANQGSEA. CDR3 bases: TGCAGCGTTGAAGATCCGGTCACAGATACGCAGTATTTT. This sequence encodes CSVEDPVTDTQYF.

This clonotype was found a few times. The chain is built from TRBV18 and TRBJ1-1; the match to TRBD1 covers 8 bases. The CDR3 extends over 16 amino acids. Germline-derived CDR1 and CDR2 are KGHSH and LQKENI. Trimming at V came to 2 bases and at J to 4 bases, leaving 9 bases not matched to a gene. The CDR3 is CASSPISPRGLTEAFF. The CDR3 DNA follows: TGTGCCAGCTCACCAATATCCCCCAGGGGGCTCACTGAAGCTTTCTTT.

The chain is built from TRBV5-1 and TRBJ2-3; tentative D call: TRBD2 (7 bases). Trimming took off 0 bases at V and 5 bases at J, with 10 bases between the two ends. This CDR3 has 14 amino acids. CDR1 and CDR2 from the germline V gene are SGHRS and YFSETQ. The CDR3 DNA reads TGCGCCAGCAGCTTGGCCGGGGGGCTAGATACGCAGTATTTT. Amino acids: CASSLAGGLDTQYF.

The chain recombines TRBV6-2 or TRBV6-3 with TRBJ1-5, with D hard to call. The CDR3 has 21 residues. Between the trimmed V and J ends, which lost 6 bases and 3 bases, there was a span of 33 bases. Germline V CDR1 and CDR2: MNHEY, SVGEGT. The CDR3 reads CASRSGSHWAGRRVDNQPQHF. The CDR3 DNA is TGTGCCAGCAGGTCCGGATCCCACTGGGCCGGGAGGCGGGTCGACAATCAGCCCCAGCATTTT.